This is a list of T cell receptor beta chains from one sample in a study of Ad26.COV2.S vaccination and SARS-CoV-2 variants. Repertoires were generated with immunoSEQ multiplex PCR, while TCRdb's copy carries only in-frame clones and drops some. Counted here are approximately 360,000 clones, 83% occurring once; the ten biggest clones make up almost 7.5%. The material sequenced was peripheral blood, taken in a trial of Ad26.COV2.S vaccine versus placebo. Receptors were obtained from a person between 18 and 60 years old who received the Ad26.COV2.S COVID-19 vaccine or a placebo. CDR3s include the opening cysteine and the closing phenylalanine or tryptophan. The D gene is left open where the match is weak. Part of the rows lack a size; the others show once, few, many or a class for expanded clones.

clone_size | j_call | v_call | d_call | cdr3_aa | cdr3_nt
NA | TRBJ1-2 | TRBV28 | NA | CASSSGHRMGYTF | TGTGCCAGCAGTTCGGGACACCGGATGGGCTACACCTTC
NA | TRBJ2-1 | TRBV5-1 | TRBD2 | CASSLSSGYYNEQFF | TGCGCCAGCAGCTTGTCTAGCGGGTATTACAATGAGCAGTTCTTC
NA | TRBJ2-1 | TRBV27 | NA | CAIGLGHIGEQFF | TGTGCCATCGGTCTTGGGCATATCGGTGAGCAGTTCTTC
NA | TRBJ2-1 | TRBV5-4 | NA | CASSFGGRDSNEQFF | TGTGCCAGCAGCTTCGGGGGGCGGGATTCTAATGAGCAGTTCTTC
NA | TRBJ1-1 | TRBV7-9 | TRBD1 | CASSGYRGRGTMNTEAFF | TGTGCCAGCAGCGGTTACAGGGGGCGCGGGACTATGAACACTGAAGCTTTCTTT
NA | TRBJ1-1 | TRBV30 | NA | CAPGIMNTEAFF | TGTGCTCCAGGGATCATGAACACTGAAGCTTTCTTT
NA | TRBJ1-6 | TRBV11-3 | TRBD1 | CASSKQGQNNSPLHF | TGTGCCAGCAGCAAACAGGGACAGAATAATTCACCCCTCCACTTT
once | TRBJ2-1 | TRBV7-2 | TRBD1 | CASSLEGGQGNLF | TGTGCCAGCAGCTTAGAAGGAGGACAGGGAAACCTCTTC
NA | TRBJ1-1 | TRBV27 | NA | CASSLIPSETEAFF | TGTGCCAGCAGTTTAATCCCCTCGGAAACTGAAGCTTTCTTT
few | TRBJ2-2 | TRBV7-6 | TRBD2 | CASAGTSYTGELFF | TGTGCCAGCGCCGGGACTAGCTACACCGGGGAGCTGTTTTTT
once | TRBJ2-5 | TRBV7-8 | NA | CASSVRGKVTQYF | TGTGCCAGCAGCGTACGGGGCAAGGTCACCCAGTACTTC
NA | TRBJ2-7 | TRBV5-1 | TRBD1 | CASSLDPSTGAYEQYF | TGCGCCAGCAGCTTGGATCCTTCAACAGGGGCCTACGAGCAGTACTTC
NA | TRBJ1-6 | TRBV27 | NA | CASCLTGLGSPLHF | TGTGCCAGCTGCCTAACCGGTCTGGGGTCACCCCTCCACTTT